This T cell receptor beta chain was obtained from a study of blood T cells in healthy people across ages (dated by TCRdb to between 2014 and 2017). Regarding the study in general: In model experiments, template switching captured about one uniquely barcoded TCR beta cDNA molecule for every two T cells. Age-related changes in TCR beta repertoire diversity were measured in the study by deep sequencing normalized with unique cDNA molecular identifiers. Four age groups were formed from the donors: young (average roughly 15 years), middle-aged (more than 35), aged (around 68) and long-lived (around 80). Donors of different ages were randomly distributed across sequencing lanes to avoid experimental bias. Two additional independent replicas of 1 million unique cDNA reads from the same blood draw were analyzed for two donors (one aged 18 to 30 and one aged 80 or older). Broad study findings and their caveats: The percentage of naive T cells measured by flow cytometry correlated strongly with observed TCR beta diversity. Conclusive comparison of naive and antigen-experienced compartments was prevented by the profiling of bulk unsorted PBMCs. Because donor CMV infection status was unknown, age-related changes in expanded clonotypes were potentially confounded. Observed TCR beta diversity per million T cells fell roughly linearly with age, and a significant reduction was already apparent by age roughly 40. Compared with the aged group, more naive CD4+ T cells, fewer expanded clones and increased TCR diversity were shown by the long-lived group, suggesting age selection. Total diversity estimates from one million sequenced T cells were considered lower bounds and underestimates.

Of note for this clonotype: Its antigen specificity is not known. Nothing much larger sits one base from this clone, and base qualities are not available.

Donors were 39 systemically healthy Caucasian individuals from Russia aged 6 to 90 years. Each donor gave 8 to 10 milliliters of peripheral blood, drawn into EDTA-treated Vacutainer tubes. Ficoll-Paque density-gradient centrifugation was used to isolate PBMCs, with at least 6 million obtained per sample. Total RNA, at least 6 micrograms per sample, was extracted from PBMCs with Trizol reagent. The percentages of naive CD45RAhigh/CD27high T cells were determined by flow cytometry on a PBMC aliquot from every donor. The CDR3 spans 14 residues, from the cysteine through the phenylalanine. Just the 42-base CDR3 DNA is kept, in frame starting at base 1. CDR1 and CDR2, looked up from the germline V gene, are ENHRY and SYGVKD. V is cut by 8 bases and J by 1 base, and the space between the germline ends is 12 bases. The protocol used for the library was 5' RACE. Reads for this sample came from an Illumina HiSeq 2500. The second PCR ran for about 6 to 12 cycles and used a J-beta primer mix along with a sample-barcoded 5' primer. A template-switch 5' adaptor carrying 12 random nucleotides introduced a unique molecular identifier onto each TCR beta cDNA molecule. Each sample yielded at least 2.5 million CDR3-containing paired-end reads. All of the RNA was converted into first-strand cDNA using the Mint cDNA synthesis kit, with a TRBC-specific oligonucleotide serving as the primer. Following uracil-DNA glycosylase treatment, a first 18-cycle PCR with universal primers M1SS and BC2_uni_R was performed on all cDNA. The paper's data handling went like this. For normalization, 1 million high-quality reads, each with a distinct molecular identifier, were randomly selected from each sample. Instead of being binned into consensus sequences, reads with shared molecular identifiers were discarded. MiTCR, run with a Q25 quality threshold and the strictest error-elimination algorithm, handled CDR3 identification, clonotype clustering and error correction. A nonparametric unseen species model with Euler transformation was used to estimate a lower bound on total TCR beta diversity. TCRdb reprocessed the public reads (quality trimming at Q25 with fastp, clone calling with MiXCR) and kept in-frame beta chains. Records with the same CDR3 protein are collapsed into one entry carrying the most frequent genes and DNA. The V and J calls and clone size come from TCRdb's table, not from the authors' own analysis. The sample table contains approximately 820,000 distinct CDR3 sequences; only one count was recorded for under 45% of them. The ten largest make up about a fifth of the sample.

The chain is assembled from TRBV10-3 and TRBJ2-1, and the D gene may be TRBD2, 7 bases matching. This TCR was sampled from a man in his fifties or sixties in good health. Sequencing was done on a sample of blood. The nucleotide sequence reads TGTGCCATCCAGGGAGGGGGGTCCTACAATGAGCAGTTCTTC. Its protein product is CAIQGGGSYNEQFF.